This T cell receptor beta chain stems from a study of blood T cell repertoires in COVID-19 (dated by TCRdb to the early 2020s). About the investigation overall: Samples from collaborators originated in the United States, Italy and Spain and spanned both the acute and convalescent phases of COVID-19. The sample metadata nearly always contained a de-identified subject ID, COVID-19 status, age in years and sex. Samples were obtained from the ongoing ImmuneRACE study (first 160 participants) and from 950 to 1,500 subjects provided by 6 global collaborators. The material from the prospective study consisted of cDNA or gDNA derived from T cells, B-cell-depleted T cells, or PBMCs. Where available, HLA class I and class II types were obtained from metadata supplied by the sample provider rather than from assay-based typing. The repertoires were made available in a free public database intended to serve as a resource for research on the immune response to SARS-CoV-2. The dataset comprised deeply sampled blood TCRbeta repertoires from subjects exposed to, actively infected with, or recovered from COVID-19. Overall study results and their limits: The quantity of clinical and demographic metadata differed by source and by participant and was supplied without curation.

TCRbeta CDR3 regions were amplified from genomic DNA using the immunoSEQ Assay, a bias-controlled multiplex PCR. The paper's processing steps were these. The number of nucleated cells in each sample was estimated from the amplification of reference gene primers within the assay. Sequence reads were collapsed and filtered to measure the absolute abundance of every unique TCRbeta CDR3 rearrangement. For each sample, productive Simpson clonality was calculated as the square root of Simpson's diversity index over productive rearrangements. TCRdb carries this immuneACCESS record with in-frame sequences only. Its versions omit some clonotypes, under half of them owing to an unresolved V gene in the studies checked, with the rest unexplained. V, J and clone size are taken as reported in that table, and D and trimming were inferred from the DNA itself. In this sample the table shows 330,000 or so clones, around nine tenths of which occur a single time. Approximately 0.97% of the sample is in the top ten clones.

Enrolling through a virtual design, the prospective study's participants ranged in age from roughly 18 to 90 years and lived across 24 United States geographic areas. In the prospective study, participants were assigned to cohorts based on the clinical history participants reported in a screening survey and a study questionnaire. A participant counted as exposed if, within 2 weeks of entering the study, that participant had been in contact with someone who had a PCR-confirmed or clinician-diagnosed COVID-19 case. Each participant in the prospective study had whole blood, serum and a nasopharyngeal or oropharyngeal swab collected by mobile phlebotomists. Prospective study participants could optionally give additional blood draws and questionnaires over an approximately 2-month period. Blood samples from the prospective study were shipped frozen or at room temperature prior to DNA extraction. Cut back by 3 bases and 4 bases, the V and J ends lie 16 bases apart. Including cysteine and phenylalanine, the CDR3 has 15 amino acids. Kept here is only the CDR3 DNA, which spans 45 bases and is read in frame from base 1. According to the germline V gene, CDR1 reads SQVTM and CDR2 reads ANQGSEA.

On this clone itself: It lacks a known antigen. No base quality information exists; no much larger clone differs at one position.

This sequence was found in a woman in her twenties or thirties who had been exposed to COVID-19. The chain is made from TRBV29-1 and TRBJ2-1; TRBD2 might be the D gene, on 6 matching bases. The specimen sequenced was PBMCs or T cells enriched from blood (not recorded which). This receptor has the CDR3 CSVEPRLAPYNEQFF. The DNA is as follows: TGCAGCGTTGAGCCTCGGCTAGCGCCTTACAATGAGCAGTTCTTC.